This passage covers 29 T cell receptor beta chains from one sample sequenced in a study of shared clonotypes between healthy human individuals. Assay: immunoSEQ multiplex PCR; the TCRdb copy retains only in-frame clones and omits some. The data show about 320,000 clones, with around 90% seen just once and about a sixth held by the top ten. The sequenced sample consisted of memory CD8+ T cells sorted from blood. Sample subset: CD45RO+ cells pooled with CCR7-negative TemRA cells. These receptors came from a man younger than 35 in good health.

The chain employs TRBV10-1 and TRBJ2-3; no clear D gene. Germline V gene data show CDR1 as WNHNN and CDR2 as SYGVQD (reference sequence). The CDR3 loop spans 12 amino acids. V was clipped by 3 bases and J by 1 base, with 2 bases between them. CDR3 region: CASSDGTDTQYF. CDR3 nucleotides: TGCGCCAGCAGTGACGGCACAGATACGCAGTATTTT.

The rearrangement joins TRBV7-9 to TRBJ2-7; 7 nucleotides match TRBD1. Per the germline V gene, CDR1 is SEHNR and CDR2 is FQNEAQ (reference sequence). The length of the CDR3 is 15 residues. J gave up 1 base and V 5 bases, and 8 bases lay outside the gene matches. The CDR3 coding sequence is TGTGCCAGCAGCCTAAACAGGGGTGGTTCCTACGAGCAGTACTTC. Protein sequence: CASSLNRGGSYEQYF. The whole variable domain, filled in from reference TRBV7-9 and TRBJ2-7, reads DTGVSQNPRHKITKRGQNVTFRCDPISEHNRLYWYRQTLGQGPEFLTYFQNEAQLEKSRLLSDRFSAERPKGSFSTLEIQRTEQGDSAMYLCASSLNRGGSYEQYFGPGTRLTVT.

The rearrangement uses TRBV2 and TRBJ1-6; D unresolved. Deletions cut 1 base from V and 9 bases from J, with 4 bases between. The length of the CDR3 is 12 residues. The germline gives CDR1 SNHLY, CDR2 FYNNEI. CDR3 sequence: CASSEGGSPLHF. CDR3 coding DNA: TGTGCCAGCAGTGAAGGGGGTTCACCCCTCCACTTT.

This rearrangement joins TRBV4-3 to TRBJ2-7; TRBD1 is a possible D gene (6 bases). V shed 6 bases and J shed 6 bases, with 15 bases lying between them. Germline V gives CDR1 LGHNA, CDR2 YSLEER. The CDR3 has 13 residues. The CDR3 bases are TGCGCCAGCAGTCCTACAGGGAGCGGCGAGCAGTACTTC. Translated, it gives CASSPTGSGEQYF.

This chain links TRBV9 with TRBJ2-5, with D tentatively TRBD1 (6 bases). This CDR3 comprises 14 residues. The V end lost 0 bases, the J end lost 5 bases, and 11 bases lay between the germline ends. Germline V lookup: CDR1 SGDLS, CDR2 YYNGEE. CDR3 coding DNA: TGTGCCAGCAGCGTAGAAGGGGGTGGGGAGACCCAGTACTTC. Encoded protein: CASSVEGGGETQYF.

The CDR3 protein is CASSHQRSVLGFYSPLHF. In DNA, the CDR3 is TGCGCCAGCAGCCATCAAAGATCTGTACTGGGGTTTTATTCACCCCTCCACTTT. The genes are TRBV4-1 and TRBJ1-6; D not resolved. Germline V gene lookup returns CDR1 MGHRA and CDR2 YSYEKL. This CDR3 region has 18 residues. Trimming removed 3 bases at V and 8 bases at J, with 23 bases between.

This chain uses TRBV6-5 with TRBJ1-1; D gene unclear. The CDR3 is 13 residues long. From germline, CDR1 is MNHEY and CDR2 SVGAGI. V lost 2 bases to trimming and J lost 3 bases, with 7 bases between them. The CDR3 DNA reads as TGTGCCAGCAGTTACGGTAGGGACACTGAAGCTTTCTTT. Its translation is CASSYGRDTEAFF.

J is TRBJ2-1 and V is TRBV6-1; 9 bases match TRBD1. Germline loops: CDR1 MNHNS, CDR2 SASEGT. The CDR3 runs to 16 residues. Trimming took 3 bases from V and 2 from J; bases not matched to a gene: 5. CDR3 coding DNA: TGTGCCAGCAGTGAGTGGGGACAGGGTACCTACAATGAGCAGTTCTTC. It is translated as CASSEWGQGTYNEQFF.

The rearrangement joins TRBV20-1 to TRBJ2-5; D is unresolved. This CDR3 is 11 amino acids long. The germline CDR1 and CDR2 sequences are DFQATT and SNEGSKA (reference sequence). Trimming removed 0 bases from V and 4 bases from J, with 3 bases in between. The DNA of the CDR3 is TGCAGTGCTAGAGATGGAGAGACCCAGTACTTC. This gives the protein CSARDGETQYF.

The chain recombines TRBV9 with TRBJ2-7; D may be TRBD1 or TRBD2 (5 bases each). CDR3 length: 15 residues. Trimming shortened V by 3 bases and J by 2 bases, and 15 bases separated the two germline ends. CDR1 is SGDLS and CDR2 is YYNGEE in the germline V gene. The CDR3 region is CASSESGTETYEQYF. The CDR3 bases are TGTGCCAGCAGCGAGTCCGGGACGGAAACCTACGAGCAGTACTTC. Combining the CDR3 with reference TRBV9 and TRBJ2-7 gives the whole variable domain DSGVTQTPKHLITATGQRVTLRCSPRSGDLSVYWYQQSLDQGLQFLIQYYNGEERAKGNILERFSAQQFPDLHSELNLSSLELGDSALYFCASSESGTETYEQYFGPGTRLTVT.

The gene calls are TRBV27 and TRBJ2-7; 7 nucleotides match TRBD1. CDR3 size: 13 residues. V lost 4 bases to trimming and J lost 3 bases; unmatched junction nucleotides: 3. Germline CDR1 and CDR2: MNHEY and SMNVEV (reference sequence). CDR3 DNA sequence: TGTGCCAGCAGTTCGGGACAGAGCTACGAGCAGTACTTC. It translates to CASSSGQSYEQYF.

This clone was seen only a few times. V and J are TRBV27 and TRBJ2-1; TRBD2 matches at 11 bases. Germline V gene sequence: CDR1 MNHEY, CDR2 SMNVEV (reference sequence). The V segment lost 5 bases and the J segment 4 bases; nucleotides outside the gene matches: 7. The CDR3 loop spans 16 amino acids. The CDR3 sequence: CASSVLGTSGYNEQFF. The DNA of the CDR3 is TGTGCCAGCAGTGTACTCGGGACTAGCGGTTACAATGAGCAGTTCTTC.

The chain is built from TRBV2 and TRBJ1-3; possible D gene TRBD1, 5 bases. Per the germline V gene, CDR1 is SNHLY and CDR2 is FYNNEI. This CDR3 is 17 amino acids long. V was trimmed by 6 bases and J by 0 bases, leaving 18 bases between them. CDR3 amino acids: CASSAGDPGFSGNTIYF. The CDR3 nucleotides read TGTGCCAGCAGCGCCGGGGACCCCGGATTCTCTGGAAACACCATATATTTT.

V and J are TRBV4-1 and TRBJ2-7, with 10 bases fitting TRBD1. The CDR3 is 18 residues long. V lost 4 bases and J lost 5; bases outside the gene matches: 17. The germline gives CDR1 MGHRA, CDR2 YSYEKL. CDR3 nucleotides: TGCGCCAGCAGCCTATTGAGTTTTCCGGGACAGGGGACTCACGAGCAGTACTTC. Its protein is CASSLLSFPGQGTHEQYF.

On this clone: Other nucleotide sequences from this sample produce the same CDR3. V gene TRBV5-6 combines with J gene TRBJ2-7; no definite D call. In germline, CDR1 is SGHDT, CDR2 YYEEEE. CDR3 length: 13 residues. V dropped 1 base and J dropped 0 bases, with 5 bases sitting between them. CDR3 loop: CASSLFGSYEQYF. The CDR3 bases are TGTGCCAGCAGCTTGTTTGGCTCCTACGAGCAGTACTTC.

This clone was seen a few times. The chain links TRBV27 to TRBJ1-3; D is ambiguous. Germline V gives CDR1 MNHEY, CDR2 SMNVEV (reference sequence). The CDR3 is 15 amino acids. V gave up 5 bases and J gave up 3 bases, with 14 bases separating them. CDR3 amino acids: CASSPTHGLGNTIYF. In DNA, the CDR3 is TGTGCCAGCAGTCCCACCCACGGGCTTGGAAACACCATATATTTT.

The chain's CDR3 is CASSQGLGEQFF. The CDR3 DNA is TGCGCCAGCAGCCAAGGGTTGGGTGAGCAGTTCTTC. The V call is TRBV4-1, the J call TRBJ2-1, with D uncertain. V was trimmed by 1 base and J by 9 bases, leaving 7 bases between them. From germline, CDR1 is MGHRA and CDR2 YSYEKL. The CDR3 is 12 residues long.

The chain has TRBV2 and TRBJ2-7; TRBD2 is a possible D gene (6 bases). The CDR3 has 15 residues. The germline gives CDR1 SNHLY, CDR2 FYNNEI. Trimming took 8 bases from V and 5 from J, leaving 22 bases between them. CDR3 sequence: CASAGQGKSVHEQYF. CDR3 coding DNA: TGTGCCAGCGCGGGGCAGGGAAAGTCGGTCCACGAGCAGTACTTC.

The rearrangement joins TRBV5-8 to TRBJ2-7, with D uncertain. CDR1 is SGHTS, CDR2 YDEGEE, per germline. The CDR3 loop spans 13 amino acids. V was shortened by 4 bases and J by 3 bases, with 11 bases between the two germline ends. The CDR3: CASSRLRDYEQYF. DNA of the CDR3: TGTGCCAGCAGCCGATTACGAGACTACGAGCAGTACTTC. The full variable domain, in which reference TRBV5-8 and TRBJ2-7 provide the parts outside the CDR3, is EAGVTQSPTHLIKTRGQQATLRCSPISGHTSVYWYQQALGLGLQFLLWYDEGEERNRGNFPPRFSGRQFPNYSSELNVNALELEDSALYLCASSRLRDYEQYFGPGTRLTVT.

The DNA for the CDR3 is TGTGCCAGCTCAGCAACACTCGACAGGGTGTGGGAGACCCAGTACTTC. It yields the protein CASSATLDRVWETQYF. The chain employs TRBV18 and TRBJ2-5; 7 bases align to TRBD1. The CDR3 is made up of 16 amino acids. CDR1 and CDR2 (germline): KGHSH, LQKENI. The V gene end was trimmed by 5 bases and the J gene end by 5 bases; junction bases not matched to a gene: 14.

V gene TRBV5-8 combines with J gene TRBJ2-3; D gene unclear. V gave up 1 base and J gave up 3 bases, with 9 bases separating them. The germline gives CDR1 SGHTS, CDR2 YDEGEE. The CDR3 runs to 14 residues. The CDR3 sequence: CASSLPWGTDTQYF. The CDR3 bases are TGTGCCAGCAGCTTGCCTTGGGGTACAGATACGCAGTATTTT.

The rearrangement joins TRBV5-1 to TRBJ1-1; perhaps TRBD1 as D (6 bases). V shed 5 bases and J shed 0 bases, with 17 bases lying between them. The CDR3 runs to 16 residues. Looked up from germline, CDR1 is SGHRS and CDR2 is YFSETQ. The CDR3 region has the DNA TGCGCCAGCAGATCCAGGGGCAGGATGGTGAACACTGAAGCTTTCTTT. It specifies CASRSRGRMVNTEAFF.

The genes are TRBV9 and TRBJ1-5; 8 bases match TRBD1. With V trimmed by 2 bases and J by 1 base, 17 bases remained unmatched. Germline loops: CDR1 SGDLS, CDR2 YYNGEE. The CDR3 covers 20 residues. The CDR3 loop reads CASSVGKPDRVLVSNQPQHF. The CDR3 nucleotides read TGTGCCAGCAGCGTGGGCAAGCCGGACAGGGTCTTGGTAAGCAATCAGCCCCAGCATTTT.

This chain uses TRBV9 with TRBJ1-2; 7 nucleotides line up with TRBD1. V gave up 4 bases and J gave up 4 bases; unmatched junction bases: 16. Germline V gene data show CDR1 as SGDLS and CDR2 as YYNGEE. This CDR3 has 17 amino acids. The CDR3 sequence is CASSPQGWDQLVYGYTF. The CDR3 DNA reads TGTGCCAGCAGCCCACAGGGGTGGGACCAACTAGTCTATGGCTACACCTTC.

V usage is TRBV30 and J usage is TRBJ2-2, with TRBD2 matching over 9 bases. CDR1 and CDR2 (germline): GTSNPN, SVGIG (reference sequence). The junction had 1 base not matched to a gene; V was cut back by 0 bases and J by 5 bases. The CDR3 sequence is 14 residues long. In nucleotides, the CDR3 is TGTGCCTGGAGTGTAACTAGCGGGACCGGGGAGCTGTTTTTT. As protein: CAWSVTSGTGELFF. Based on the CDR3 plus reference TRBV30 and TRBJ2-2, the full variable domain is SQTIHQWPATLVQPVGSPLSLECTVEGTSNPNLYWYRQAAGRGLQLLFYSVGIGQISSEVPQNLSASRPQDRQFILSSKKLLLSDSGFYLCAWSVTSGTGELFFGEGSRLTVL.

This chain uses TRBV29-1 with TRBJ2-1; 12 nucleotides match TRBD2. The germline V gene has CDR1 SQVTM and CDR2 ANQGSEA. After removal of 4 bases from V and 2 bases from J, the junction contained 9 bases not matched to a gene. The CDR3 is 17 amino acids. CDR3 residues: CSVGGLAGGVPYNEQFF. The CDR3 coding sequence is TGCAGCGTTGGAGGGCTAGCGGGAGGGGTCCCCTACAATGAGCAGTTCTTC.

This clone was seen a single time. The chain recombines TRBV6-6 with TRBJ2-5; D not resolved. Germline V gene sequence: CDR1 MNHNY, CDR2 SVGAGI (reference sequence). This CDR3 contains 13 residues. Trimming removed 5 bases at V and 2 bases at J, with 9 bases between. CDR3 bases: TGTGCCAGCAGTCCAGACTCTCAAGAGACCCAGTACTTC. Its protein product is CASSPDSQETQYF.

The chain couples TRBV10-3 to TRBJ2-7; perhaps TRBD1 as D (5 bases). Germline CDR1 is ENHRY and CDR2 is SYGVKD. V gave up 3 bases and J gave up 2 bases, with 11 bases separating them. This CDR3 has 14 amino acids. The CDR3 sequence: CAISDSDRAYEQYF. CDR3 sequence (DNA): TGTGCCATCAGTGACTCCGACAGAGCCTACGAGCAGTACTTC.

The V call is TRBV2, the J call TRBJ1-1; the D gene is possibly TRBD1 (5 bases). This CDR3 has 10 amino acids. V lost 6 bases, J lost 8 bases, and 7 bases lay in between. Germline V gene data show CDR1 as SNHLY and CDR2 as FYNNEI. Here the CDR3 reads CASRYREAFF. CDR3 nucleotide sequence: TGTGCCAGCAGATACAGGGAAGCTTTCTTT. The variable domain in full, with the rest retrieved from reference TRBV2 and TRBJ1-1, is EPEVTQTPSHQVTQMGQEVILRCVPISNHLYFYWYRQILGQKVEFLVSFYNNEISEKSEIFDDQFSVERPDGSNFTLKIRSTKLEDSAMYFCASRYREAFFGQGTRLTVV.